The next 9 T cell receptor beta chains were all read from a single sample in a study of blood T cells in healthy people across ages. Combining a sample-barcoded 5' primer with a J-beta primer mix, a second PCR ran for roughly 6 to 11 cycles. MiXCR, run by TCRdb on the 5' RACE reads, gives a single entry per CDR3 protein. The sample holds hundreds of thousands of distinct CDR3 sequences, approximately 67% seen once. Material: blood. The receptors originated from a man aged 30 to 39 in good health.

CDR3 DNA: TGCAGTGCTAGATTTGCGGCAGGGAGCGCAGATACGCAGTATTTT. Its translation is CSARFAAGSADTQYF. The chain carries TRBV20-1 and TRBJ2-3; the D call may be TRBD1 or TRBD2 (5 bases each). CDR1 and CDR2 (germline): DFQATT, SNEGSKA (reference sequence). V shed 2 bases and J shed 4 bases, with 16 bases lying between them. The CDR3 extends over 15 amino acids.

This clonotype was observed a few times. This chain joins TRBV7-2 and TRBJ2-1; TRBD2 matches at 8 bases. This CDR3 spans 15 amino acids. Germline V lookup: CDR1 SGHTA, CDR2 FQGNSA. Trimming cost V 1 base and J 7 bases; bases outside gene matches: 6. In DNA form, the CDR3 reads TGTGCCAGCAGCTTAGTGCGGGGGGCCACTAATGAGCAGTTCTTC. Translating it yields CASSLVRGATNEQFF.

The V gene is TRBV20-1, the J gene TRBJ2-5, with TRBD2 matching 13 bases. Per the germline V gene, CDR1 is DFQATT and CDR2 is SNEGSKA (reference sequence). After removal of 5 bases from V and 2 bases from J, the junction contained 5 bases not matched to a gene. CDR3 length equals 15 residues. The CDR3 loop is CSASGLAGSQETQYF. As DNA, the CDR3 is TGCAGTGCTTCGGGACTAGCGGGGTCTCAAGAGACCCAGTACTTC.

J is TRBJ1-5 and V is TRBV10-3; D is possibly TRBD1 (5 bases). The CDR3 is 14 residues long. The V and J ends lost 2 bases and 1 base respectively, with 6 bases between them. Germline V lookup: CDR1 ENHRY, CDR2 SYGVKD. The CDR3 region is CAISEDRSNQPQHF. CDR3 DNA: TGTGCCATCAGTGAGGACAGAAGCAATCAGCCCCAGCATTTT.

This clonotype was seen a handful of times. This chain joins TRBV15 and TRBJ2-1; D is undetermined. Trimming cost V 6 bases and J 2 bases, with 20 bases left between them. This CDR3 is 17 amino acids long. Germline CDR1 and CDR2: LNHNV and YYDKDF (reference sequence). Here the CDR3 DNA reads TGTGCCACCAGTCCGTCACGCGCTGGGCCTACCTACAATGAGCAGTTCTTC. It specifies CATSPSRAGPTYNEQFF.

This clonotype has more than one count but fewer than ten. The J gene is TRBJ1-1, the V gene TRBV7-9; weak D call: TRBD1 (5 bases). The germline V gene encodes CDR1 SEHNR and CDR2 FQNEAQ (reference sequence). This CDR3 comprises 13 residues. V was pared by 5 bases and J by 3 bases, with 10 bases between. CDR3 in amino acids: CASSIGGDTEAFF. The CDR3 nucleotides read TGTGCCAGCAGCATTGGGGGGGACACTGAAGCTTTCTTT. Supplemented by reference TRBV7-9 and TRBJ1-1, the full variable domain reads DTGVSQNPRHKITKRGQNVTFRCDPISEHNRLYWYRQTLGQGPEFLTYFQNEAQLEKSRLLSDRFSAERPKGSFSTLEIQRTEQGDSAMYLCASSIGGDTEAFFGQGTRLTVV.

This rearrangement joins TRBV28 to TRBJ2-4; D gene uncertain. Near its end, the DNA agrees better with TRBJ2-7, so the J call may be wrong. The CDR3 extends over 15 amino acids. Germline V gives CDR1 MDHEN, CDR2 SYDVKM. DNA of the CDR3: TGTGCCAGCAGTGGCCGTGGCAGACAACTCTACGAGCAGTACTTC. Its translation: CASSGRGRQLYEQYF.

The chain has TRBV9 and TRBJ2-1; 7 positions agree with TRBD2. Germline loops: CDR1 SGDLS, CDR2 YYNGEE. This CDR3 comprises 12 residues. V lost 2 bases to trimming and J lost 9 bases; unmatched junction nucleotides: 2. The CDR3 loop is CASSVGEGEQFF. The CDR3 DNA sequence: TGTGCCAGCAGCGTCGGGGAGGGTGAGCAGTTCTTC.

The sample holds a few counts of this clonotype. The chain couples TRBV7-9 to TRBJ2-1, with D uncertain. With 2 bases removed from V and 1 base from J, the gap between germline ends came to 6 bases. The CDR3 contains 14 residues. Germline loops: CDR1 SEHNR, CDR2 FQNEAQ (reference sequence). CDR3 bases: TGTGCCAGCAGCTTATTTCGTTCCTACAATGAGCAGTTCTTC. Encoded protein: CASSLFRSYNEQFF.